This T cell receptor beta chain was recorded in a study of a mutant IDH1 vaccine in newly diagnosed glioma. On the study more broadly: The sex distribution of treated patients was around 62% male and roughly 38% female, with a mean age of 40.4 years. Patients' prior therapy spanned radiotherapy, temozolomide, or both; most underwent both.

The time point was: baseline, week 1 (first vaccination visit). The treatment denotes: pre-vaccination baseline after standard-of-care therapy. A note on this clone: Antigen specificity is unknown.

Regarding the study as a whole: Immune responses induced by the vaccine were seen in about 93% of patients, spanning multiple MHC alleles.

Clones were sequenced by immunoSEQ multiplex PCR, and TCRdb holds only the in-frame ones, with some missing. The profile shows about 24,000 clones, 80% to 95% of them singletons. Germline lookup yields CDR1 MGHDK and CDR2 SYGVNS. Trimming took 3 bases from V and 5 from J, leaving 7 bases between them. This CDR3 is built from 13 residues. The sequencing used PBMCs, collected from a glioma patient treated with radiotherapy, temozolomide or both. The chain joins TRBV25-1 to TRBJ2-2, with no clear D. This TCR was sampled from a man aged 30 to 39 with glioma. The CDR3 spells CASSDSVTGELFF. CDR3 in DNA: TGTGCCAGCAGTGATTCCGTAACCGGGGAGCTGTTTTTT.